This TCR beta chain was obtained from a study of OX40 agonist ivuxolimab in advanced cancers. The study, taken as a whole, reports: At 0.1-3.0 mg/kg, partial responders had clonal expansion among the lowest observed. Low normalized T-cell clonal expansion was additionally recorded for some nonresponders. Among expanded peripheral T cells, antigen specificity went undetermined.

Concerning this clone itself: What it binds is unknown.

The table came from immunoSEQ multiplex PCR; TCRdb's copy has only in-frame clones and leaves some out. The table records about 30,000 clones, 90% of them present only once. The sequences come from CD4+ or CD8+ T cells sorted from blood, collected in a trial of the OX40 agonist ivuxolimab. The origin of this receptor is an adult with an advanced solid tumor such as melanoma, head and neck, liver or kidney cancer.

CDR3 DNA sequence: TGTGCCAGTAGTATAGTTCCAGAAATGAACACTGAAGCTTTCTTT. Translation gives CASSIVPEMNTEAFF. This rearrangement joins TRBV19 to TRBJ1-1; D not resolved. V dropped 1 base and J dropped 0 bases, with 9 bases sitting between them. CDR1 is LNHDA and CDR2 is SQIVND in the germline V gene (reference sequence). The CDR3 length is 15 residues.